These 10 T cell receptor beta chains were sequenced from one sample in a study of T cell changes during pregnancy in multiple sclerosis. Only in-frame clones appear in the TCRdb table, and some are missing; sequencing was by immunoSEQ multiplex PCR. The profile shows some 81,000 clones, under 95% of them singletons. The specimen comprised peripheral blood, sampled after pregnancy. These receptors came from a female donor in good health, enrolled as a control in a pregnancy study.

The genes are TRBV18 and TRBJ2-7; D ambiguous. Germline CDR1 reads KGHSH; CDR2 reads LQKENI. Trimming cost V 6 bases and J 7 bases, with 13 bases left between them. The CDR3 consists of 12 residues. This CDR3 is CASSPLGWEQYF. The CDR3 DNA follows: TGTGCCAGCTCTCCCCTCGGGTGGGAGCAGTACTTC.

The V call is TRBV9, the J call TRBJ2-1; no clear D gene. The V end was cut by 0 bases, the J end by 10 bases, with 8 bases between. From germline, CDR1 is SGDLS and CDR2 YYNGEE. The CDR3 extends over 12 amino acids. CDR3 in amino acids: CASSVGGWEQFF. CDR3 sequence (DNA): TGTGCCAGCAGCGTAGGAGGTTGGGAGCAGTTCTTC.

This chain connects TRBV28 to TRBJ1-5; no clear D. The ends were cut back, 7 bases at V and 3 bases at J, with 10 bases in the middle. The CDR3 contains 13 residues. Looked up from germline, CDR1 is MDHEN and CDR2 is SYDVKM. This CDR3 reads CASNGQLNQPQHF. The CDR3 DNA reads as TGTGCCAGCAATGGGCAGCTCAATCAGCCCCAGCATTTT. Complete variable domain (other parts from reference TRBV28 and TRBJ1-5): DVKVTQSSRYLVKRTGEKVFLECVQDMDHENMFWYRQDPGLGLRLIYFSYDVKMKEKGDIPEGYSVSREKKERFSLILESASTNQTSMYLCASNGQLNQPQHFGDGTRLSIL.

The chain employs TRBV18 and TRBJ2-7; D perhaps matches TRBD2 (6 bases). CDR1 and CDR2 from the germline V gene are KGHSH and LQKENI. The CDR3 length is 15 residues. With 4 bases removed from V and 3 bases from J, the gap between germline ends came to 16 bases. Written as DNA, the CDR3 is TGTGCCAGCTCACAAACCAGCGGGCCACTCTACGAGCAGTACTTC. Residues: CASSQTSGPLYEQYF.

Written as DNA, the CDR3 is TGTGCCAGAAGCGCAGGCGATGAAAAACTGTTTTTT. Translating it yields CARSAGDEKLFF. The chain links TRBV5-3 to TRBJ1-4; no reliable D call. TRBV5-3 has ORF status, its function being uncertain. Trimming removed 4 bases from V and 6 bases from J, with 7 bases in between. The CDR3 covers 12 residues.

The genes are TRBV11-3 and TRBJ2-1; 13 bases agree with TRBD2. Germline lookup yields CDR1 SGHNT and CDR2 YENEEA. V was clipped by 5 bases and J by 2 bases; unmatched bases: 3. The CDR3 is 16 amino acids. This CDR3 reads CASSTGTSGAYNEQFF. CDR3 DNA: TGTGCCAGCAGCACAGGGACTAGCGGGGCCTACAATGAGCAGTTCTTC.

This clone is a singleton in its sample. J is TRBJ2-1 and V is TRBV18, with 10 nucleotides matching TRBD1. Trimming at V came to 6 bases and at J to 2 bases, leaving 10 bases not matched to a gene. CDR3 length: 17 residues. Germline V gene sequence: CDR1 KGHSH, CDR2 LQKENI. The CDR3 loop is CASSPVGTGVAYNEQFF. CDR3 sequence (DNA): TGTGCCAGCTCGCCCGTTGGGACAGGGGTGGCCTACAATGAGCAGTTCTTC. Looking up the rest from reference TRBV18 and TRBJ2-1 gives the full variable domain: NAGVMQNPRHLVRRRGQEARLRCSPMKGHSHVYWYRQLPEEGLKFMVYLQKENIIDESGMPKERFSAEFPKEGPSILRIQQVVRGDSAAYFCASSPVGTGVAYNEQFFGPGTRLTVL.

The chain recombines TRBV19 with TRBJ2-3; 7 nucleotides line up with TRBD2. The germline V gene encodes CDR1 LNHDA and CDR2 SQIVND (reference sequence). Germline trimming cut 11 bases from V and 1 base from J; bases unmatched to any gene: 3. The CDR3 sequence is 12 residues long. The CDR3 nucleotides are TGTGCCGTACGGGAGGGCACAGATACGCAGTATTTT. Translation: CAVREGTDTQYF.

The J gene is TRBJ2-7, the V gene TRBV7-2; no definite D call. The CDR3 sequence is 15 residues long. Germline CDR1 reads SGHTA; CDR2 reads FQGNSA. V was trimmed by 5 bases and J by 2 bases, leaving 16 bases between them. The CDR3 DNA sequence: TGTGCCAGCAGCGCAAGTCATGGCAGAACCTACGAGCAGTACTTC. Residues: CASSASHGRTYEQYF.

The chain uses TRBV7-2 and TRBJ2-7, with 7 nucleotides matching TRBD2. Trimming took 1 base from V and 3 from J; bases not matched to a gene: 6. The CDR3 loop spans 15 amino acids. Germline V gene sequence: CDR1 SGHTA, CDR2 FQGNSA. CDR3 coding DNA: TGTGCCAGCAGCTTAGACGCGGGAGCGGTCTACGAGCAGTACTTC. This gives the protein CASSLDAGAVYEQYF.